This T cell receptor beta chain was recorded in a study of blood T cell repertoires in COVID-19. Per the germline V gene, CDR1 is MNHEY and CDR2 is SMNVEV (reference sequence). V lost 4 bases to trimming and J lost 6 bases; unmatched junction nucleotides: 3. The CDR3 has 13 amino acids. Some clones are missing from TCRdb's copy, which holds only in-frame ones; the method was immunoSEQ multiplex PCR. This table holds over 200,000 clones, around four fifths found once. Sequencing was carried out using peripheral blood. The rearrangement links TRBV27 to TRBJ1-1; TRBD1 aligns across 9 bases. This clonotype was obtained from a man aged 80 or over with acute or convalescent COVID-19. The CDR3 region has the DNA TGTGCCAGCAGTTGGGACAGGGATTCTGAAGCTTTCTTT. This translates into CASSWDRDSEAFF.